The 9 T cell receptor beta chains given below trace back to one sample, sequenced in a study of blood T cell repertoires in COVID-19. Profiling relied on immunoSEQ multiplex PCR, and the TCRdb table lists in-frame clones only, not all of them. This table holds around 230,000 clones, 70% to 90% found once. The sample taken for sequencing was PBMCs or T cells enriched from blood (not recorded which). Every receptor here comes from a woman aged 40 to 49 with acute COVID-19.

To note about this clone: One junction end disagrees with the germline gene, perhaps due to a read error. The chain carries TRBV7-7 and TRBJ1-1; D gene uncertain. CDR1 is SSHAT and CDR2 is FNYEAQ in the germline V gene (reference sequence). CDR3 length: 13 amino acids. The CDR3 is CASSPNTNTEAFF. CDR3 in DNA: TGTGCTAGCAGCCCCAACACGAACACTGAAGCTTTCTTT.

V and J are TRBV25-1 and TRBJ2-1; 8 nucleotides agree with TRBD1. The V and J ends lost 3 bases and 4 bases, in that order; junction bases with no gene match: 11. Germline values: CDR1 MGHDK, CDR2 SYGVNS. This CDR3 comprises 17 residues. CDR3 protein: CASSDRSDRAVYNEQFF. CDR3 nucleotide sequence: TGTGCCAGCAGTGACAGATCGGACAGGGCCGTTTACAATGAGCAGTTCTTC.

This chain connects TRBV6-5 to TRBJ2-1; 11 bases line up with TRBD2. In germline, CDR1 is MNHEY, CDR2 SVGAGI. Unmatched junction bases numbered 7, after V lost 6 bases and J lost 6 bases. This CDR3 contains 15 residues. The CDR3 nucleotides are TGTGCCAGCAGCCCCAAACTAGCGGGAGTCAATGAGCAGTTCTTC. This translates into CASSPKLAGVNEQFF.

The rearrangement uses TRBV4-1 and TRBJ1-1; maybe TRBD1 (6 bases). Per the germline V gene, CDR1 is MGHRA and CDR2 is YSYEKL. Trimming removed 4 bases from V and 8 bases from J, with 17 bases in between. CDR3 length: 14 amino acids. CDR3 in amino acids: CASSPQDRLSEAFF. CDR3 coding DNA: TGCGCCAGCAGCCCTCAAGACAGGTTATCCGAAGCTTTCTTT.

The V and J genes are TRBV9 and TRBJ1-4; D unclear. This CDR3 is built from 15 residues. Trimming took 3 bases from V and 0 from J, leaving 9 bases between them. The germline V gene encodes CDR1 SGDLS and CDR2 YYNGEE. The CDR3 DNA reads TGTGCCAGCAGCGACACCCCTTCAACTAATGAAAAACTGTTTTTT. Translated, it gives CASSDTPSTNEKLFF.

The CDR3 reads CASSSRTGPGNTIYF. The CDR3 DNA is TGTGCCAGCAGCTCCCGGACAGGGCCGGGAAACACCATATATTTT. The chain combines TRBV7-8 with TRBJ1-3; 8 nucleotides align to TRBD1. The CDR3 is 15 amino acids. The germline V gene has CDR1 SGHVS and CDR2 FQNEAQ. V was clipped by 4 bases and J by 4 bases; unmatched bases: 6.

The J gene is TRBJ1-6, the V gene TRBV9; D might be TRBD1 (5 bases). Trimming shortened V by 3 bases and J by 9 bases, and 16 bases separated the two germline ends. CDR3 size: 15 residues. Germline V gene data show CDR1 as SGDLS and CDR2 as YYNGEE. CDR3 in amino acids: CASSAAEGRGSPLHF. In DNA form, the CDR3 reads TGTGCCAGCAGCGCCGCGGAGGGACGGGGTTCACCCCTCCACTTT.

This sequence joins TRBV5-1 and TRBJ2-1; tentative D call: TRBD2 (6 bases). CDR1 is SGHRS, CDR2 YFSETQ, per germline. CDR3 length: 15 residues. V lost 4 bases and J lost 9, with 20 bases in between. For the CDR3, the DNA is TGCGCCAGCAGCCCATCCGGGAAGTCCGGGAGTGAGCAGTTCTTC. It codes for CASSPSGKSGSEQFF.

The chain couples TRBV19 to TRBJ1-1; a possible D gene is TRBD1 (5 bases). CDR3 length: 17 amino acids. V lost 5 bases, J lost 3 bases, and 22 bases lay in between. Germline V gene data show CDR1 as LNHDA and CDR2 as SQIVND (reference sequence). CDR3 loop: CASSPQMDVGGDTEAFF. For the CDR3, the DNA is TGTGCCAGTAGTCCCCAAATGGATGTCGGGGGGGACACTGAAGCTTTCTTT.